Each of the 28 T cell receptor beta chains below was sequenced from the same sample in a study of breast tumors, draining lymph nodes, adjacent tissues. Via MiXCR, TCRdb re-called the multiplex PCR reads, giving one row per CDR3 protein. This table holds approximately 90,000 distinct CDR3 sequences, over 25% found once. The lymph nodes were axillary draining lymph nodes from breast cancer patients. The sample consisted of axillary lymph node tissue. The receptors were gathered from a female donor with breast cancer. Some clones in this sample may be carry-over from other donors' samples.

The chain recombines TRBV27 with TRBJ2-2; perhaps D is TRBD1 or TRBD2 (5 bases each). The V end was cut by 3 bases, the J end by 0 bases, with 11 bases between. Germline values: CDR1 MNHEY, CDR2 SMNVEV (reference sequence). The CDR3 has 16 amino acids. Here the CDR3 reads CASSFQGSANTGELFF. The CDR3 DNA reads TGTGCCAGCAGTTTTCAGGGTAGCGCGAACACCGGGGAGCTGTTTTTT.

Note on this clonotype: It is unclear where the CDR3 begins or ends on the DNA, so no DNA is shown, and the CDR3 is as TCRdb lists it. This chain joins TRBV7-2 and TRBJ2-1; TRBD1, as called in the table, went unchecked against the DNA. From germline, CDR1 is SGHTA and CDR2 FQGNSA. Inclusive of both ends, the CDR3 amounts to 19 amino acids. This CDR3 reads CASSPLCASSAGQYNEQFF.

This clonotype was picked up many times. In nucleotides, the CDR3 is TGCGCCAGCAGCTTGTACCAACAGGGGGCGGGAGGCTACACCTTC. Its protein is CASSLYQQGAGGYTF. The genes are TRBV5-1 and TRBJ1-2; 9 nucleotides line up with TRBD1. The ends lost 1 base at V and 8 bases at J; junction bases unmatched: 9. Germline loops: CDR1 SGHRS, CDR2 YFSETQ. This CDR3 contains 15 residues.

The rearrangement links TRBV19 to TRBJ1-2; tentative D call: TRBD1 (5 bases). Germline V gene lookup returns CDR1 LNHDA and CDR2 SQIVND (reference sequence). This CDR3 is 13 amino acids long. V lost 10 bases, J lost 7 bases, and 19 bases lay in between. CDR3: CATLTGGVGGYTF. CDR3 sequence (DNA): TGTGCCACCTTAACAGGAGGGGTTGGTGGCTACACCTTC.

This clonotype showed up many times. The rearrangement uses TRBV24-1 and TRBJ2-7; 10 bases line up with TRBD2. Trimming took 2 bases from V and 3 from J; bases not matched to a gene: 9. Germline V CDR1 and CDR2: KGHDR, SFDVKD. The CDR3 extends over 17 amino acids. The chain's CDR3 is CATSDSSGSNLGYEQYF. The DNA for the CDR3 is TGTGCCACCAGTGATTCTAGCGGGAGTAATTTGGGCTACGAGCAGTACTTC.

As regards this clonotype: With a much larger clone just one base away, this may be a read error. No conserved phenylalanine or tryptophan ends this CDR3, so it is likely a read error. The gene calls are TRBV27 and TRBJ2-7; D possibly uses TRBD1 or TRBD2 (7 bases each). The germline V gene has CDR1 MNHEY and CDR2 SMNVEV (reference sequence). The V and J ends lost 6 bases and 3 bases respectively, with 12 bases between them. The CDR3 totals 13 residues. The CDR3, as DNA: TGTGCCAGCAGCCCAGGGGGGGGCTACGAGCAGTACTCC. Translation gives CASSPGGGYEQYS.

There are many counts of this clonotype. The CDR3 protein is CASSPPGGAHHQPQHF. The CDR3 nucleotides are TGTGCCAGCTCACCACCCGGGGGGGCGCATCATCAGCCCCAGCATTTT. The chain couples TRBV18 to TRBJ1-5; a possible D gene is TRBD1 (6 bases). The germline gives CDR1 KGHSH, CDR2 LQKENI. The V and J ends lost 0 bases and 5 bases respectively, with 14 bases between them. The CDR3 is 16 residues long.

This clonotype was observed at least ten times. The chain joins TRBV20-1 to TRBJ2-7; maybe TRBD2 (5 bases). Germline V gene data show CDR1 as DFQATT and CDR2 as SNEGSKA (reference sequence). This CDR3 has 12 residues. The germline V and J ends were trimmed by 6 bases and 6 bases, with 15 bases remaining between them. This CDR3 reads CSAPRGGSEQYF. In nucleotides, the CDR3 is TGCAGTGCCCCCCGCGGAGGTTCCGAGCAGTACTTC.

The J gene is TRBJ2-1, the V gene TRBV28, with a weak D call TRBD1 (5 bases). The CDR3 sequence is 14 residues long. V lost 6 bases and J 6 bases, leaving 15 bases between the germline ends. Germline CDR1 is MDHEN and CDR2 is SYDVKM. CDR3 residues: CASRDRTKLNEQFF. CDR3 coding DNA: TGTGCCAGCAGGGATCGGACAAAACTCAATGAGCAGTTCTTC.

This clonotype was observed at least ten times. The chain carries TRBV7-8 and TRBJ1-2, with D unresolved. The V end lost 7 bases, the J end lost 1 base, and 10 bases lay between the germline ends. The CDR3 contains 13 residues. Per the germline V gene, CDR1 is SGHVS and CDR2 is FQNEAQ. The CDR3, as DNA: TGTGCCAGCAATTCGGGAGATAACTATGGCTACACCTTC. Translated, it gives CASNSGDNYGYTF. Drawing the rest from reference TRBV7-8 and TRBJ1-2, the complete variable domain is GAGVSQSPRYKVAKRGQDVALRCDPISGHVSLFWYQQALGQGPEFLTYFQNEAQLDKSGLPSDRFFAERPEGSVSTLKIQRTQQEDSAVYLCASNSGDNYGYTFGSGTRLTVV.

This clonotype was seen many times. This chain connects TRBV5-5 to TRBJ1-3, with no clear D. Germline V gene lookup returns CDR1 SGHKS and CDR2 YYEKEE (reference sequence). V was pared by 0 bases and J by 4 bases, with 11 bases between. There are 15 residues in the CDR3. The CDR3 nucleotides are TGTGCCAGCAGCTTGGCGGGCCAAACGGGAAACACCATATATTTT. It translates to CASSLAGQTGNTIYF.

The rearrangement joins TRBV20-1 to TRBJ2-5; 7 bases line up with TRBD1. In germline, CDR1 is DFQATT, CDR2 SNEGSKA (reference sequence). The CDR3 has 16 residues. V lost 5 bases to trimming and J lost 2 bases; unmatched junction nucleotides: 14. The DNA of the CDR3 is TGCAGTGCTGTAGGGACAGTCCTAGCCGGGCAAGAGACCCAGTACTTC. Residues: CSAVGTVLAGQETQYF.

The table lists this clonotype with many counts. The J gene is TRBJ2-3, the V gene TRBV12-3 or TRBV12-4, with D possibly TRBD1 on 5 matching bases. Between the trimmed V and J ends, which lost 6 bases and 2 bases, there was a span of 15 bases. The CDR3 covers 15 residues. The CDR3 protein is CASSRSQESTDTQYF. The DNA of the CDR3 is TGTGCCAGCAGCCGATCACAGGAATCCACAGATACGCAGTATTTT.

This clonotype was recorded many times. The chain is built from TRBV29-1 and TRBJ2-7, with 9 positions matching TRBD1. The V segment lost 5 bases and the J segment 3 bases; nucleotides outside the gene matches: 8. CDR3 length equals 14 residues. Germline CDR1 is SQVTM and CDR2 is ANQGSEA. This chain's CDR3 is CSVRLQGAIYEQYF. In nucleotides, the CDR3 is TGCAGCGTTAGGTTACAGGGGGCGATCTACGAGCAGTACTTC.

This clonotype was found many times. The rearrangement uses TRBV3-1 and TRBJ2-5; 8 nucleotides match TRBD2. Trimming took 2 bases from V and 2 from J; bases not matched to a gene: 4. The CDR3 totals 15 residues. In germline, CDR1 is LGHDT, CDR2 YNNKEL (reference sequence). CDR3 coding DNA: TGTGCCAGCAGCCAACCGACTAGCGTACAAGAGACCCAGTACTTC. Translation: CASSQPTSVQETQYF.

This clonotype was recorded at least ten times. This CDR3 is CASSYQLAGRTSGNEQFF. The CDR3 region has the DNA TGTGCCAGCAGCTACCAACTAGCGGGACGAACCTCGGGCAATGAGCAGTTCTTC. The rearrangement joins TRBV9 to TRBJ2-1; 10 bases line up with TRBD2. Germline trimming cut 4 bases from V and 6 bases from J; bases unmatched to any gene: 16. Germline lookup yields CDR1 SGDLS and CDR2 YYNGEE. The CDR3 is made up of 18 amino acids.

This chain links TRBV6-5 with TRBJ1-2, with D possibly being TRBD1 (6 bases). The ends were cut back, 2 bases at V and 12 bases at J, with 19 bases in the middle. The CDR3 length is 14 residues. Germline values: CDR1 MNHEY, CDR2 SVGAGI. The CDR3 region is CASSYGTPYSGNTF. In DNA, the CDR3 is TGTGCCAGCAGTTACGGGACACCCTACTCTGGAAACACCTTC.

The chain has TRBV12-3 or TRBV12-4 and TRBJ1-3; D may be TRBD1 (6 bases). The length of the CDR3 is 14 residues. V lost 3 bases to trimming and J lost 7 bases, with 13 bases between them. The CDR3 loop is CASSLGADGNTIYF. As DNA, the CDR3 is TGTGCCAGCAGTTTGGGGGCCGATGGGAACACCATATATTTT.

Ten or more counts support this clonotype. This chain uses TRBV7-9 with TRBJ2-1; no definite D call. V lost 2 bases and J 0 bases, leaving 5 bases between the germline ends. The CDR3 runs 14 residues. The germline V gene encodes CDR1 SEHNR and CDR2 FQNEAQ (reference sequence). The CDR3 reads CASSLLGSYNEQFF. The CDR3 region has the DNA TGTGCCAGCAGCTTACTGGGCTCCTACAATGAGCAGTTCTTC. The full variable domain, completed using reference TRBV7-9 and TRBJ2-1, is DTGVSQNPRHKITKRGQNVTFRCDPISEHNRLYWYRQTLGQGPEFLTYFQNEAQLEKSRLLSDRFSAERPKGSFSTLEIQRTEQGDSAMYLCASSLLGSYNEQFFGPGTRLTVL.

In its sample, this clonotype was seen many times. The V gene is TRBV5-1, the J gene TRBJ2-7; D is undetermined. The CDR3 sequence is 14 residues long. Germline values: CDR1 SGHRS, CDR2 YFSETQ. Trimming pared 0 bases from V and 2 bases from J, leaving 9 bases between. The CDR3 reads CASSLGDRPYEQYF. In nucleotides, the CDR3 is TGCGCCAGCAGCTTGGGGGATCGTCCCTACGAGCAGTACTTC.

This clonotype was seen ten or more times. The V gene is TRBV7-3, the J gene TRBJ2-3, with a weak D call TRBD2 (6 bases). This CDR3 spans 14 amino acids. Germline V lookup: CDR1 SGHTA, CDR2 FQGTGA. V was shortened by 5 bases and J by 0 bases, with 9 bases between the two germline ends. The CDR3 DNA sequence: TGTGCCAGCAGCCGGGACTCTAGCACAGATACGCAGTATTTT. It translates to CASSRDSSTDTQYF.

This clonotype was recorded many times. The chain uses TRBV10-1 and TRBJ2-5, with TRBD2 matching 8 bases. From germline, CDR1 is WNHNN and CDR2 SYGVQD (reference sequence). This CDR3 comprises 14 residues. V shed 3 bases, J shed 3 bases, and the junction held 3 bases outside the gene matches. The CDR3 protein is CASSDPGGEETQYF. The CDR3, as DNA: TGCGCCAGCAGTGATCCGGGAGGGGAAGAGACCCAGTACTTC.

This clonotype has more than one count but fewer than ten. The V call is TRBV27, the J call TRBJ2-2; 11 nucleotides align to TRBD2. There are 14 residues in the CDR3. The V gene end was trimmed by 10 bases and the J gene end by 5 bases; junction bases not matched to a gene: 6. Germline values: CDR1 MNHEY, CDR2 SMNVEV (reference sequence). The CDR3, as DNA: TGTGCCACTAGGGTAGCGGGAGGGACCGGGGAGCTGTTTTTT. This codes for CATRVAGGTGELFF.

The table lists this clonotype with many counts. The chain joins TRBV12-3 or TRBV12-4 to TRBJ2-7, with 9 bases aligning to TRBD1. The CDR3 covers 14 residues. The V and J ends lost 5 bases and 7 bases, in that order; junction bases with no gene match: 9. The CDR3 region has the DNA TGTGCCAGCAGTCCCAGGACAGGGGTTAGTGAGCAGTACTTC. Its protein is CASSPRTGVSEQYF.

This clonotype was detected many times. CDR3 sequence (DNA): TGCAGTGCTAGAGATCGGAGAGCATGGAATGAGCAGTTCTTC. Residues: CSARDRRAWNEQFF. J is TRBJ2-1 and V is TRBV20-1; the D is unclear. Germline CDR1 reads DFQATT; CDR2 reads SNEGSKA (reference sequence). The CDR3 is 14 amino acids. V lost 0 bases to trimming and J lost 7 bases, with 13 bases between them.

This clonotype has a count of ten or more. The genes are TRBV7-3 and TRBJ2-1; TRBD2 matches 9 bases. V was clipped by 4 bases and J by 8 bases; unmatched bases: 9. Germline V CDR1 and CDR2: SGHTA, FQGTGA. There are 15 residues in the CDR3. CDR3 DNA: TGTGCCAGCAGCTCTTTGGGCGGGAGGGCCTATGAGCAGTTCTTC. Translation: CASSSLGGRAYEQFF. The full variable domain, in which reference TRBV7-3 and TRBJ2-1 provide the parts outside the CDR3, is GAGVSQTPSNKVTEKGKYVELRCDPISGHTALYWYRQSLGQGPEFLIYFQGTGAADDSGLPNDRFFAVRPEGSVSTLKIQRTERGDSAVYLCASSSLGGRAYEQFFGPGTRLTVL.

This clonotype appeared a few times. The chain combines TRBV28 with TRBJ2-7, with D possibly matching TRBD1 (5 bases). V gave up 6 bases and J gave up 6 bases, with 9 bases separating them. Germline V lookup: CDR1 MDHEN, CDR2 SYDVKM. CDR3 length equals 11 residues. The CDR3 region is CASRLGPEQYF. The CDR3 DNA sequence: TGTGCCAGCAGATTGGGGCCCGAGCAGTACTTC.

There are many counts of this clonotype. The J gene is TRBJ2-5, the V gene TRBV7-3; D is ambiguous. The CDR3 extends over 15 amino acids. The germline V gene encodes CDR1 SGHTA and CDR2 FQGTGA. Trimming took 1 base from V and 1 from J, leaving 10 bases between them. The CDR3 DNA reads TGTGCCAGCAGCTTAATGAGTACCGCCCAAGAGACCCAGTACTTC. Amino acids: CASSLMSTAQETQYF.